These 11 T cell receptor beta chains were sequenced from one sample in a study of blood T cells in healthy people across ages. A J-beta primer mix and a sample-barcoded 5' primer were used in a second PCR of roughly 6 to 11 cycles. TCRdb called the 5' RACE reads again in MiXCR, with one record for every CDR3 protein. The sample lists nearly 1 million distinct CDR3 sequences, roughly 51% occurring once. Sequencing was done on a sample of blood. The receptors come from a woman aged 60-75 years in good health.

The genes are TRBV30 and TRBJ1-1, with D perhaps TRBD1 (6 bases). Trimming left V 2 bases short and J 2 bases short, with 12 bases between. The CDR3 is made up of 14 amino acids. CDR1 and CDR2 from the germline V gene are GTSNPN and SVGIG (reference sequence). The CDR3 here is CAWSNGQSNTEAFF. CDR3 nucleotide sequence: TGTGCCTGGAGTAACGGACAGAGCAACACTGAAGCTTTCTTT.

V is TRBV7-8 and J is TRBJ2-2, with 7 bases aligning to TRBD1. The CDR3 is 15 residues long. From germline, CDR1 is SGHVS and CDR2 FQNEAQ. Trimming removed 5 bases from V and 4 bases from J; junction bases left unmatched: 7. CDR3 nucleotide sequence: TGTGCCAGCAGCCGACAGGGCCCGAGCACCGGGGAGCTGTTTTTT. Translated: CASSRQGPSTGELFF.

The V and J genes are TRBV4-2 and TRBJ2-5; 9 positions match TRBD1. Germline V gives CDR1 LGHNA, CDR2 YNFKEQ. V was pared by 5 bases and J by 3 bases, with 7 bases of the junction left unmatched. The CDR3 runs to 15 residues. CDR3 nucleotide sequence: TGTGCCAGCAGCATTGGGGGACAGGGTGAAGAGACCCAGTACTTC. Residues: CASSIGGQGEETQYF.

The genes are TRBV7-9 and TRBJ2-7, with no clear D. The CDR3 is 12 amino acids. Trimming removed 4 bases from V and 12 bases from J, with 16 bases in between. CDR1 is SEHNR and CDR2 is FQNEAQ in the germline V gene (reference sequence). The CDR3 loop is CASSSDWGYGYF. CDR3 nucleotides: TGTGCCAGCAGCTCAGACTGGGGTTATGGGTACTTC.

CDR3 nucleotide sequence: TGTGCCAGCAGGATGATGGTGGCAGGAGCAAACATTCAGTACTTC. Protein sequence: CASRMMVAGANIQYF. This chain connects TRBV6-5 to TRBJ2-4, with D hard to call. V was pared by 6 bases and J by 6 bases, with 18 bases between. The length of the CDR3 is 15 residues. Germline values: CDR1 MNHEY, CDR2 SVGAGI.

DNA of the CDR3: TGTGCCAGCGGCTTAACAGGGGTCGGCGCTGAAGCTTTCTTT. Translating gives CASGLTGVGAEAFF. The V and J genes are TRBV12-3 or TRBV12-4 and TRBJ1-1; 7 bases are shared with TRBD1. The CDR3 runs 14 residues. The junction had 12 bases not matched to a gene; V was cut back by 8 bases and J by 6 bases.

The J gene is TRBJ1-5, the V gene TRBV20-1, with unresolved D. This CDR3 has 13 residues. Germline CDR1 reads DFQATT; CDR2 reads SNEGSKA (reference sequence). V was pared by 5 bases and J by 7 bases, with 15 bases between. The CDR3 here is CSAFSSVRQPQHF. CDR3 sequence (DNA): TGCAGTGCTTTTTCATCGGTACGGCAGCCCCAGCATTTT.

The V call is TRBV12-3 or TRBV12-4, the J call TRBJ1-2; the D gene is possibly TRBD1 (6 bases). The CDR3 totals 14 residues. V was shortened by 6 bases and J by 2 bases, with 13 bases between the two germline ends. The CDR3 DNA reads as TGTGCCAGCAGGCTTACAGGGCTAAACTATGGCTACACCTTC. As protein: CASRLTGLNYGYTF.

This sequence joins TRBV2 and TRBJ2-3; 9 bases line up with TRBD2. The V segment lost 5 bases and the J segment 8 bases; nucleotides outside the gene matches: 8. Germline-derived CDR1 and CDR2 are SNHLY and FYNNEI. The CDR3 consists of 14 residues. Here the CDR3 reads CASSRTSDIGTQYF. The CDR3 nucleotides read TGTGCCAGCAGTCGGACTAGCGACATCGGTACGCAGTATTTT. Based on the CDR3 plus reference TRBV2 and TRBJ2-3, the full variable domain is EPEVTQTPSHQVTQMGQEVILRCVPISNHLYFYWYRQILGQKVEFLVSFYNNEISEKSEIFDDQFSVERPDGSNFTLKIRSTKLEDSAMYFCASSRTSDIGTQYFGPGTRLTVL.

V usage is TRBV28 and J usage is TRBJ2-4; D uncertain. The end of the DNA fits TRBJ2-7 better, so the J call may be wrong. CDR3 length: 15 residues. Germline loops: CDR1 MDHEN, CDR2 SYDVKM. CDR3 protein: CASSPPGSLFYEQYF. As DNA, the CDR3 is TGTGCCAGCAGTCCCCCCGGCAGTCTTTTCTACGAGCAGTACTTC.

This clonotype has at least ten counts. One junction end disagrees with the germline gene, perhaps due to a read error. This chain links TRBV3-1 with TRBJ2-7, with D unresolved. CDR1 is LGHDT and CDR2 is YNNKEL in the germline V gene (reference sequence). The CDR3 contains 12 residues. CDR3 coding DNA: TGCGCCAGCAGCCAGTATTCGTACGAGCAGTACTTC. It translates to CASSQYSYEQYF.